This TCR beta chain was obtained from a study of blood T cells in healthy people across ages. The study's findings and limits: It was not known whether donors were CMV positive (a possible confounder of expanded clonotype changes).

Germline CDR1 MGHDK, CDR2 SYGVNS. CDR3 length: 17 residues. After removal of 5 bases from V and 0 bases from J, the junction contained 10 bases not matched to a gene. The second PCR ran roughly 7 to 11 cycles with a sample-barcoded 5' primer and J-beta primers. The authors tagged each cDNA molecule using a template-switch adaptor with 12 random nucleotides. Samples each returned at least 2.5 million CDR3-containing paired-end reads. MiXCR, run by TCRdb on the 5' RACE reads, gives a single entry per CDR3 protein. The sample records approximately 810,000 distinct CDR3 sequences, 35% to 40% being singletons. This clonotype was seen a few times. Its antigen is unidentified.

The chain carries TRBV25-1 and TRBJ1-2, with 9 bases aligning to TRBD1. This receptor was taken from a man between 18 and 35 years old in good health. The sample was blood. CDR3 residues: CASSTHRGQGSNYGYTF. The CDR3 coding sequence is TGTGCCAGCAGTACACACCGGGGACAGGGTTCTAACTATGGCTACACCTTC.